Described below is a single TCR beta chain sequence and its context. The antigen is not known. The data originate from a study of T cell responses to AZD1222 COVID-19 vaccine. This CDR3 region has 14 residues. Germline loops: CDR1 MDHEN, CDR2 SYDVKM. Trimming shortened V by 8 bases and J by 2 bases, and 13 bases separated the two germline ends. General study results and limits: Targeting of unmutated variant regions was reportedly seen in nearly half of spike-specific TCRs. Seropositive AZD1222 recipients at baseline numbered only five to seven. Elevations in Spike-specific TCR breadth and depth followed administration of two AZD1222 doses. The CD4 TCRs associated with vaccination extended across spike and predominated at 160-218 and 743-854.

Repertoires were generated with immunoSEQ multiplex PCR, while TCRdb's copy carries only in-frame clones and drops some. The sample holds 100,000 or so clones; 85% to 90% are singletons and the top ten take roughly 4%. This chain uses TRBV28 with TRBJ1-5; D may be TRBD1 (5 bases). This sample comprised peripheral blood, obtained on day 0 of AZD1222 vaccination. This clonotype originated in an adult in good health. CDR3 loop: CASSWRRGNQPQHF. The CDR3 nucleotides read TGTGCCAGCTCCTGGCGCAGGGGCAATCAGCCCCAGCATTTT.